This TCR beta chain was documented in a study of Graves' ophthalmopathy and Graves' hyperthyroidism listed by TCRdb under 2018. Concerning the study at large: A patient counted as having stable hyperthyroidism if there was no progression to ophthalmopathy within 18 months of follow-up. To explore V-J signatures distinguishing ophthalmopathy from hyperthyroidism, a discovery set of around 100 patients (fewer than 45 ophthalmopathy, some 57 stable hyperthyroidism) was enrolled. In total, approximately 130 blood samples were TCR-sequenced: around 42 ophthalmopathy, 80 or so hyperthyroidism and some 17 hyperthyroidism-to-ophthalmopathy patients. T-cell repertoires of thyroid tissue and blood were compared in a handful of hyperthyroidism patients. Once sampling was done, hyperthyroidism patients were given methimazole at a starting dose of 30 mg daily, while ophthalmopathy patients were given high-dose intravenous methylprednisolone. For independent validation, a separate cohort was made up of some 18 hyperthyroidism patients plus 17 patients who later progressed from hyperthyroidism to ophthalmopathy. TCR beta repertoire signatures were used to distinguish Graves' ophthalmopathy from Graves' hyperthyroidism and to predict progression to ophthalmopathy. Study-level results and caveats: In cross-validation, the 13-signature model distinguished ophthalmopathy from stable hyperthyroidism with 85% to 90% sensitivity and roughly 81% specificity, and in the test set the corresponding values were roughly 80% and 76%. Most of the expanded thyroid clonotypes with a frequency above 0.001 were also detected in blood, and it was suggested that the thyroid immune response may be reflected by blood repertoires. No statistical method was used to predetermine the sample size, and group allocation was not hidden from the investigators. In validation, the model predicted ophthalmopathy progression with 55% to 71% sensitivity and approximately 72% specificity; fewer than 15 predicted patients were CT-confirmed with GO in a median of approximately 6.2 months.

Hyperthyroidism patients were newly diagnosed, with disease duration under 2 months, and aged 18 to 65 years. Anyone with other autoimmune diseases, uncontrolled infections, pregnancy or lactation was excluded from the study. Clinical symptoms, serum thyroxine, TRAb, thyroid ultrasound and orbital computed tomography were used for diagnosis. Trizol reagent was used to extract the total RNA, and its quality was then checked on an Agilent 2100 Bioanalyzer. For repertoire sequencing, TCR beta CDR3 regions were amplified from RNA transcripts. The first round of RT-PCR was done with HTBI primers and the Qiagen OneStep RT-PCR kit, and was followed by a second round of multiplex PCR, then size selection and purification. Sequencing of the libraries was carried out on an Illumina HiSeq2000 in paired-end mode with 100 bp reads. Regarding the original processing steps: Reads were processed with SOAPnuke, discarding reads with adapters, uncalled bases, mean Phred below 15, or no exact constant-primer or identifier match. High-quality paired reads were merged with COPE v1.2.5. Each unique nucleotide sequence was treated as a clonotype, and MiTCR v1.1 was used to align the clonotypes to the IMGT TRB V, D and J references. The analysis was limited to V-J combinations with a frequency above 0.0001, which together covered around 99% of the repertoires. For each V-J combination, a TCR clonal expansion and chaos score was defined as the ratio of F50 clonal expansion to chaos observed in the TCRdist matrix. Welch's t-statistics and random forest were used to reduce features to about 13 V-J combinations, which were fed into a naive Bayes classifier. The Morisita-Horn index was used to measure how similar the thyroid and blood repertoires were. Using fastp trimming at Q25 and MiXCR clonotype assembly, TCRdb reanalyzed the public sequencing data and kept in-frame beta chains. Each entry is one CDR3 protein sequence, shown with its most common DNA and genes. V and J calls and clone size were set by TCRdb, not the authors. The sample table shows 450,000 to 600,000 distinct CDR3 sequences, and 39% are seen once. The biggest ten clones account for approximately 4.1% of the sample.

V loses 10 bases at its end and J loses 1 base; junction bases beyond the gene matches: 5. Looking up the germline V gene yields CDR1 KGHDR and CDR2 SFDVKD. The CDR3 sequence holds 14 residues, the cysteine and phenylalanine included. The kept DNA is CDR3 alone, 42 bases in frame from the first base. This clonotype has ten or more counts. The specificity of this receptor is unknown. Per-base quality was not reported, and no clone a single base away is much larger than it. The origin of this receptor is an adult man with Graves' hyperthyroidism. Specimen: peripheral blood or thyroid tissue (not recorded which). This chain joins TRBV24-1 to TRBJ2-2; TRBD2 aligns with 7 central bases. The DNA is as follows: TGTGCCACTCCCGGACTAGTGAACACCGGGGAGCTGTTTTTT. This encodes CATPGLVNTGELFF.